This T cell receptor beta chain was identified in a study of blood T cell repertoires in COVID-19. Overall study: Acute and convalescent COVID-19 samples came from the United States, Italy and Spain. PBMCs, B-cell-depleted T cells, or T cells provided the cDNA or gDNA that made up the material.

The CDR3 extends over 13 amino acids. Germline CDR1 reads MDHEN; CDR2 reads SYDVKM. The V end lost 5 bases, the J end lost 3 bases, and 10 bases lay between the germline ends. Per the authors' pipeline: Using reference gene primer amplification, nucleated cell counts were estimated. Assay: immunoSEQ multiplex PCR; the TCRdb copy retains only in-frame clones and omits some. V, J and clone size are taken as reported in that table, and D and trimming were inferred from the DNA itself. The sample shows some 200,000 clones, 75% to 95% of them seen only once. This rearrangement joins TRBV28 to TRBJ1-2; no reliable D call. The source is a middle-aged man with acute or convalescent COVID-19. Sequenced input: peripheral blood. The CDR3 spells CASSNGMDYGYTF. The CDR3 region has the DNA TGTGCCAGCAGTAATGGCATGGACTATGGCTACACCTTC.